This T cell receptor beta chain is drawn from a study of T-cell reconstitution after alpha-beta-depleted transplantation in children. Study-wide results and limits: Hyperexpanded clones declined; after one year, newly produced T cells mostly supplied diversity.

As regards this clonotype: Its target is unknown.

Library preparation (for TCRbeta) was performed with unique molecular identifiers. One entry per CDR3 protein results from TCRdb running MiXCR on the PCR reads. Of tens of thousands of distinct CDR3 sequences detected, 15% to 20% appear once; the ten largest clones hold about 54%. V was pared by 5 bases and J by 3 bases, with 5 bases of the junction left unmatched. This CDR3 comprises 16 residues. Germline lookup yields CDR1 SGHNT and CDR2 YENEEA. This receptor was obtained from a male patient under 10 years old who had a stem cell transplant for acute lymphoblastic leukemia, so the T cells may come from the graft donor. Source: PBMCs, mostly from graft donor cells, taken 360 days after TCRalphabeta/CD19-depleted stem cell transplant. The gene calls are TRBV11-3 and TRBJ2-3, with 13 bases that match TRBD2. CDR3 nucleotides: TGTGCCAGCAGCGCACGGACTAGCGGGAGAACAGATACGCAGTATTTT. Residues: CASSARTSGRTDTQYF. The full variable domain, with the rest looked up from reference TRBV11-3 and TRBJ2-3, is EAGVVQSPRYKIIEKKQPVAFWCNPISGHNTLYWYLQNLGQGPELLIRYENEEAVDDSQLPKDRFSAERLKGVDSTLKIQPAELGDSAVYLCASSARTSGRTDTQYFGPGTRLTVL.